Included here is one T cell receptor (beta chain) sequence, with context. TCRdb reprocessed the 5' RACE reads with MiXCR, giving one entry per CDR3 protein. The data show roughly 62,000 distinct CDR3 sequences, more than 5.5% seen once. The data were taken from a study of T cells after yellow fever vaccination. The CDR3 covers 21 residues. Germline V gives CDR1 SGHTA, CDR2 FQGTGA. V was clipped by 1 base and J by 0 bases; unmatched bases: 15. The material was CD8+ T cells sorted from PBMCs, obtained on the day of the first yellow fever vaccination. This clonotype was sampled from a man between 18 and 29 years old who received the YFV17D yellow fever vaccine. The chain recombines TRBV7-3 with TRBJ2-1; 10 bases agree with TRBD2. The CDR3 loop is CASSLKSLIAGGVSSYNEQFF. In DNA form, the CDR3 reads TGTGCCAGCAGCTTAAAGTCGCTGATAGCGGGGGGTGTCAGCTCCTACAATGAGCAGTTCTTC.